This is a list of T cell receptor beta chains from one sample in a study of response to subunit inactivated influenza vaccine. Each CDR3 protein gets one entry after TCRdb re-called the RT-PCR reads with MiXCR. This sample has around 540,000 distinct CDR3 sequences, with 12% found just once. The source was PBMCs from blood, collected on the day of vaccination. The origin of the receptors is a man aged 45 to 65 who received an inactivated influenza vaccine. CDR3s include the opening cysteine and the closing phenylalanine or tryptophan. A D gene is named only where the DNA matches it firmly. The size of a clone is reported for some rows only, either as once, few or many, or as a class for expanded clones.

TRBJ2-3	.	TRBV7-2	.	TGTGCCAGCAGAAAAACACAGGGATTCACAGATACGCAGTATTTT	CASRKTQGFTDTQYF
TRBJ2-7	TRBD2	TRBV16	.	TGTGCCAGCAGCCAAGAGGGGAGGGCCTCCTACGAGCAGTACTTC	CASSQEGRASYEQYF
TRBJ2-3	.	TRBV7-2	many	TGTGCCAGCAGCTCCGGACGGGCAGATACGCAGTATTTT	CASSSGRADTQYF
TRBJ2-1	TRBD1	TRBV18	.	TGTGCCAGCTCACCAAATTTCCAGGGGGCGGAAAATGAGCAGTTCTTC	CASSPNFQGAENEQFF
TRBJ1-5	.	TRBV6-2/TRBV6-3	.	TGTGCCAGCCGTCAACAACAGCGCGATCAGCCCCAGCATTTT	CASRQQQRDQPQHF
TRBJ2-3	TRBD1	TRBV6-5	.	TGTGCCAGCAGTTGGCCGGGACAGGGGGCATCAGATACGCAGTATTTT	CASSWPGQGASDTQYF
TRBJ2-7	TRBD1	TRBV12-3/TRBV12-4	few	TGTGCCAGCAGCGCGGGGACAGGATATCACGAGCAGTACTTC	CASSAGTGYHEQYF
TRBJ2-4	.	TRBV5-1	.	TGCGCCAGCAGCTTGGCCTTCGGGGCCGGGGCGGGAGCCAAAAACATTCAGTACTTC	CASSLAFGAGAGAKNIQYF
TRBJ2-1	.	TRBV20-1	.	TGCAGTGCTAGTCGGTCGAAGCGCGATGAGCAGTTCTTC	CSASRSKRDEQFF
TRBJ2-1	.	TRBV25-1	.	TGTGCCAGCAGTGACGCGCGGCCCTACAATGAGCAGTTCTTC	CASSDARPYNEQFF
TRBJ2-1	TRBD1	TRBV29-1	many	TGCAGCGTCTCAACAGGGGGCTCCTACAATGAGCAGTTCTTC	CSVSTGGSYNEQFF
TRBJ2-7	.	TRBV20-1	few	TGCAGTGCTGCCCCGGACACGCCCTACGAGCAGTACTTC	CSAAPDTPYEQYF
TRBJ2-7	TRBD1	TRBV11-2	.	TGTGCCAGCAGCTCGGACAGGGGAAACTACGAGCAGTACTTC	CASSSDRGNYEQYF
TRBJ2-6	.	TRBV18	.	TGTGCCAGCTCACCACCTAGGGGAAGCTCTGGGGCCAACGTCCTGACTTTC	CASSPPRGSSGANVLTF
TRBJ1-1	.	TRBV5-5	many	TGTGCCAGCAGCTTGGTTGGGGGGAGGGACACTGAAGCTTTCTTT	CASSLVGGRDTEAFF
TRBJ2-4	.	TRBV12-5	few	TGTGCTAGTTCTGGAGATCCGGACATTCAGTACTTC	CASSGDPDIQYF
TRBJ1-1	.	TRBV6-5	few	TGTGCCAGCCGGCGGGGTCTGGATGAAGCTTTCTTT	CASRRGLDEAFF
TRBJ2-5	TRBD2	TRBV7-9	.	TGTGCCAGCAGCTTAACTAGCGGGAGGCCCAGGGAGACCCAGTACTTC	CASSLTSGRPRETQYF
TRBJ1-1	.	TRBV6-6	.	TGTGCCAGCAGTTACTCGCTGGGGGTCGGGGCTTTCTTT	CASSYSLGVGAFF
TRBJ1-1	.	TRBV12-3/TRBV12-4	many	TGTGCCAGCAGTTTAAGCGGATTGAGCACTGAAGCTTTCTTT	CASSLSGLSTEAFF
TRBJ1-5	.	TRBV20-1	many	TGCAGTGCTAGAGGCCGGACGGACAATCAGCCCCAGCATTTT	CSARGRTDNQPQHF
TRBJ2-4	.	TRBV5-5	many	TGTGCCAGCAGCTTGTTCCCTGCCAAAAACATTCAGTACTTC	CASSLFPAKNIQYF
TRBJ2-7	TRBD1	TRBV6-2/TRBV6-3	few	TGTGCCAGCAGTCCATCGGGACAGGTATACTACGAGCAGTACTTC	CASSPSGQVYYEQYF
TRBJ1-5	.	TRBV2	.	TGTGCCAGCAGTGAGTTCGTGGGAAATCAGCCCCAGCATTTT	CASSEFVGNQPQHF
TRBJ2-3	TRBD1	TRBV10-2	.	TGCGCCAGCAGCCCTCATACAGGGGGTGCCTTCGGAGGACCAGATACGCAGTATTTT	CASSPHTGGAFGGPDTQYF
TRBJ2-3	TRBD1	TRBV6-2/TRBV6-3	few	TGTGCCAGCAGCTACGACCGACGGCACAGGGGCTTAACAGATACGCAGTATTTT	CASSYDRRHRGLTDTQYF
TRBJ2-1	.	TRBV28	few	TGTGCCAGCAGTTTGTATGGGGGCTCCAATGAGCAGTTCTTC	CASSLYGGSNEQFF
TRBJ2-3	TRBD2	TRBV7-9	.	TGTGCCAGCAGCTTAAAAGCGGGAGATCGGGATACGCAGTATTTT	CASSLKAGDRDTQYF
TRBJ2-3	.	TRBV20-1	.	TGCAGTGCCCGGCAGGGGATCACAGATACGCAGTATTTT	CSARQGITDTQYF
TRBJ2-1	TRBD2	TRBV7-3	many	TGTGCCAGCAGCATAACCGGGACTAGCGACAATGAGCAGTTCTTC	CASSITGTSDNEQFF
TRBJ1-1	.	TRBV29-1	few	TGCAGCGGTGGACAGCTCCCCGAAGCTTTCTTT	CSGGQLPEAFF
TRBJ2-5	.	TRBV3-1	few	TGTGCCAGCAGCTCGCGGAGGGCTTCTGTGACCCAGTACTTC	CASSSRRASVTQYF
TRBJ1-2	.	TRBV10-3	.	TGTGCCATCAGTGACTCCAGAATAGAACCGGGGGACGTGATAAACTATGGCTACACCTTC	CAISDSRIEPGDVINYGYTF
TRBJ1-3	TRBD1	TRBV11-2	.	TGTGCCAGCAGCTTGGGACAGACCAGACACTCTGGAAACACCATATATTTT	CASSLGQTRHSGNTIYF
TRBJ2-7	.	TRBV6-1	.	TGTGCCAGCAGCAACCCACCGGGACTGGCGACCTACGAGCAGTACTTC	CASSNPPGLATYEQYF
TRBJ1-5	.	TRBV6-1	few	TGTGCCAGCAGTGAACGGGAAGCGACAGTTTATAGCAATCAGCCCCAGCATTTT	CASSEREATVYSNQPQHF
TRBJ1-3	.	TRBV29-1	few	TGCAGCGTTGGGGAAAGCTCTGGAAACACCATATATTTT	CSVGESSGNTIYF
TRBJ2-2	TRBD1	TRBV2	many	TGTGCCAGCAGTCTCAGACAGGGCCCCGGGGAGCTGTTTTTT	CASSLRQGPGELFF
TRBJ2-5	.	TRBV7-2	.	TGTGCCTGCAGCTTTGACAGACAAGAGACCCAGTACTTC	CACSFDRQETQYF
TRBJ1-3	.	TRBV6-5	few	TGTGCCAGCAGTTACTCTTACTCCAGCTCTGGAAACACCATATATTTT	CASSYSYSSSGNTIYF
TRBJ1-2	.	TRBV7-2	.	TGTGCCAGCAGCCCAACTTGGACGGAGACCTATGGCTACACCTTC	CASSPTWTETYGYTF
TRBJ2-1	TRBD2	TRBV12-3/TRBV12-4	many	TGTGCCAGCAGTTCTTCCCTAGCGGGGGTAAATGAGCAGTTCTTC	CASSSSLAGVNEQFF
TRBJ1-1	.	TRBV7-9	.	TGTGCCAGCAGCTTCGTGGGGGGCACTGAAGCTTTCTTT	CASSFVGGTEAFF
TRBJ2-1	.	TRBV20-1	.	TGCAGTGAGGGGGCGGGACGTGAGCAGTTCTTC	CSEGAGREQFF
TRBJ2-1	TRBD1	TRBV18	.	TGTGCCAGCTCACCGTCCGGGACAGGGGGAAGGAATGAGCAGTTCTTC	CASSPSGTGGRNEQFF
TRBJ1-1	.	TRBV6-5	few	TGTGCCAGCAGTTACTCTGATATCGGACAGAACACTGAAGCTTTCTTT	CASSYSDIGQNTEAFF
TRBJ2-2	TRBD1	TRBV5-1	.	TGCGCCAGCAGCTTGACAGGGGGCGAGGACACCGGGGAGCTGTTTTTT	CASSLTGGEDTGELFF
TRBJ2-5	.	TRBV24-1	few	TGTGCCACCAGTGATGAAGAGACCCAGTACTTC	CATSDEETQYF
TRBJ2-7	TRBD2	TRBV7-9	.	TGTGCCAGCAGCCCGCCGGGACTACTTTATTACGAGCAGTACTTC	CASSPPGLLYYEQYF
TRBJ1-1	TRBD1	TRBV10-3	few	TGTGCCATCAGCCGCACTGACAGGGACACTGAAGCTTTCTTT	CAISRTDRDTEAFF
TRBJ2-7	.	TRBV7-2	few	TGTGCCAGCAGACCGACAAATAGGGGAGTTTCCTACGAGCAGTACTTC	CASRPTNRGVSYEQYF
TRBJ2-1	TRBD2	TRBV6-5	few	TGTGCCAGCAGTTACCCTTATAGCGGGGGTACGTACAATGAGCAGTTCTTC	CASSYPYSGGTYNEQFF
TRBJ1-1	.	TRBV20-1	few	TGCAGTGCTAGAGCCCCACGCGGGAACACTGAAGCTTTCTTT	CSARAPRGNTEAFF
TRBJ2-1	.	TRBV12-3/TRBV12-4	few	TGTGCCAGCAGTTTAGAGGGACCTTACAATGAGCAGTTCTTC	CASSLEGPYNEQFF
TRBJ2-4	.	TRBV6-5	.	TGTGCCAGCAGTTACTCCTGGGGCTCGGGAAACATTCAGTACTTC	CASSYSWGSGNIQYF
TRBJ2-7	.	TRBV29-1	.	TGCAGCGTTGAAGAGGGTGATCCCCCCTACGAGCAGTACTTC	CSVEEGDPPYEQYF
TRBJ2-1	.	TRBV29-1	many	TGCAGCGTGGGGGGCCTTACAGATGAGCAGTTCTTC	CSVGGLTDEQFF
TRBJ2-2	TRBD1	TRBV5-1	many	TGCGCCAGCAGCTTGGGACAGGGGAACACCGGGGAGCTGTTTTTT	CASSLGQGNTGELFF
TRBJ2-4	.	TRBV4-3	.	TGCGCCAGCAGCCCGGTCCACGGGGCGGGAAACATTCAGTACTTC	CASSPVHGAGNIQYF